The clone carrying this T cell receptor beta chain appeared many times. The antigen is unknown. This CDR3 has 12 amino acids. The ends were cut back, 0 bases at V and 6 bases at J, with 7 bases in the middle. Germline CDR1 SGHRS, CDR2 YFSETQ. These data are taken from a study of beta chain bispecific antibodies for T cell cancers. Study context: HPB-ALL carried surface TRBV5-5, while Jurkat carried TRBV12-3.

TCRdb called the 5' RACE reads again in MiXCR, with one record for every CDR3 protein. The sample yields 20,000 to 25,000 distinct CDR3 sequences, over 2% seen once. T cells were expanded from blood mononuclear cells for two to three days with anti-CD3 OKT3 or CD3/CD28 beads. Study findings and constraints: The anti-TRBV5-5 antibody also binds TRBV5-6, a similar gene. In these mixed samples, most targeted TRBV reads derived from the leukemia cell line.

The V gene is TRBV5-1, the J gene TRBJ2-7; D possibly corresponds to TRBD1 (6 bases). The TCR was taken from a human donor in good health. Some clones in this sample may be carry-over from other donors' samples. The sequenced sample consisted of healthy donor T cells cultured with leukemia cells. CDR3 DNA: TGCGCCAGCAGCTTGGACAGGGCCGAGCAGTACTTC. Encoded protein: CASSLDRAEQYF.